The TCR beta chain under discussion was sequenced for a study of early T cells in non-severe SARS-CoV-2 infection. About the research overall: The input, bulk RNA from unsorted whole blood, was sequenced, and chains were unpaired. Study findings and constraints: Anti-spike CD8 responses were favored in VDJdb matching, and private and CD4 specificities were missed.

Unique molecular identifiers tagged individual cDNA molecules. TCRdb processed the 5' RACE reads anew with MiXCR; each CDR3 protein has one entry. The top ten clones hold 5.8% of a sample with about 55,000 distinct CDR3 sequences, more than 6.5% of them seen once. This clonotype was detected ten times or more. Its specificity is not known. The CDR3 has 15 amino acids. Trimming cost V 8 bases and J 7 bases, with 23 bases left between them. Germline CDR1 reads MNHNY; CDR2 reads SVGAGI (reference sequence). This sequence originates from an adult who was a healthcare worker with PCR-confirmed SARS-CoV-2 infection or an uninfected control (not recorded which). V usage is TRBV6-6 and J usage is TRBJ2-5; a possible D gene is TRBD1 (6 bases). The material sequenced was whole blood, taken at baseline. The CDR3 coding sequence is TGTGCCAGCGCGGTGGGGGCGGCTTCCAAGAGGACCCAGTACTTC. Its translation is CASAVGAASKRTQYF.